The T cell receptor beta chain described here comes from a study of T cell responses to AZD1222 COVID-19 vaccine. Notes on the study in general: As reported, nearly half of all spike-specific TCRs target variant regions that are unmutated. In a largely white British group with more females than males, clonal diversity was possibly underestimated. Only after the peak T cell response were repertoires sampled.

V was clipped by 7 bases and J by 0 bases, with 16 bases between them. From germline, CDR1 is LNHDA and CDR2 SQIVND (reference sequence). This CDR3 contains 16 residues. Comments on this clone: Its antigen is unidentified.

Produced via immunoSEQ multiplex PCR; TCRdb's table is partial and in-frame only. The sample has 90,000 to 150,000 clones, 85% to 90% seen once. The chain uses TRBV19 and TRBJ1-3; D gene ambiguous. Sequenced material: peripheral blood, taken on day 0 of AZD1222 vaccination. This TCR derives from an adult in good health. The CDR3 reads CASKGSLGFSGNTIYF. The DNA for the CDR3 is TGTGCCAGTAAAGGGAGTCTGGGATTCTCTGGAAACACCATATATTTT.